A selection of T cell receptor beta chains follows, all from one sample in a study of blood T cells in healthy people across ages. TCRdb re-derived calls from the 5' RACE reads in MiXCR, one entry per CDR3 protein. The sample shows hundreds of thousands of distinct CDR3 sequences, about 53% of them seen only once. The source material was blood. These TCRs come from an elderly man in good health. Both conserved end residues are part of each CDR3. A D gene is named only where the DNA matches it firmly. Rows may omit the clone size; those that give it use once, few, many or a size class.

j_call: TRBJ2-7
d_call: -
clone_size: few
v_call: TRBV4-2
cdr3_aa: CASSQMIGGYEQYF
cdr3_nt: TGTGCCAGCAGCCAGATGATCGGGGGCTACGAGCAGTACTTC

j_call: TRBJ1-5
d_call: -
clone_size: -
v_call: TRBV28
cdr3_aa: CASTPGGGNQPQHF
cdr3_nt: TGTGCCAGCACTCCGGGGGGTGGCAATCAGCCCCAGCATTTT

j_call: TRBJ2-5
d_call: -
clone_size: -
v_call: TRBV10-3
cdr3_aa: CAISESQRETQYF
cdr3_nt: TGTGCCATCAGTGAGTCGCAACGGGAGACCCAGTACTTC

j_call: TRBJ1-2
d_call: -
clone_size: few
v_call: TRBV20-1
cdr3_aa: CSARDGRSGYGYTF
cdr3_nt: TGCAGTGCTAGAGATGGTCGCAGTGGCTATGGCTACACCTTC

j_call: TRBJ2-5
d_call: -
clone_size: -
v_call: TRBV6-6
cdr3_aa: CASSGTGNNEQYF
cdr3_nt: TGTGCCAGCAGCGGGACTGGTAACAATGAGCAGTACTTC

j_call: TRBJ1-5
d_call: TRBD1
clone_size: few
v_call: TRBV20-1
cdr3_aa: CSAFPRTGSNQPQHF
cdr3_nt: TGCAGTGCTTTCCCTCGGACAGGGAGCAATCAGCCCCAGCATTTT

j_call: TRBJ2-6
d_call: -
clone_size: few
v_call: TRBV2
cdr3_aa: CASTGEGRGPTGANVLTF
cdr3_nt: TGTGCCAGCACAGGTGAAGGCAGGGGACCTACTGGGGCCAACGTCCTGACTTTC

j_call: TRBJ2-7
d_call: -
clone_size: -
v_call: TRBV5-1
cdr3_aa: CASSLWGPLSYEQYF
cdr3_nt: TGCGCCAGCAGCTTGTGGGGTCCCCTCTCCTACGAGCAGTACTTC

j_call: TRBJ2-3
d_call: TRBD1
clone_size: few
v_call: TRBV29-1
cdr3_aa: CSVCGTGSTDTQYF
cdr3_nt: TGCAGCGTCTGCGGGACAGGGAGCACAGATACGCAGTATTTT

j_call: TRBJ2-1
d_call: TRBD2
clone_size: few
v_call: TRBV7-3
cdr3_aa: CASSLRPSQGRTSGRDNEQFF
cdr3_nt: TGTGCCAGCAGCTTAAGGCCCTCACAGGGAAGGACTAGCGGGAGGGACAATGAGCAGTTCTTC

j_call: TRBJ2-7
d_call: -
clone_size: many
v_call: TRBV10-3
cdr3_aa: CAIGTGTYEQYF
cdr3_nt: TGTGCCATCGGGACGGGAACCTACGAGCAGTACTTC

j_call: TRBJ1-2
d_call: TRBD1
clone_size: many
v_call: TRBV29-1
cdr3_aa: CSAGQGDYGYTF
cdr3_nt: TGCAGCGCTGGACAGGGCGACTATGGCTACACCTTC

j_call: TRBJ2-1
d_call: TRBD2
clone_size: -
v_call: TRBV15
cdr3_aa: CATSRDDGAGAENEQFF
cdr3_nt: TGTGCCACCAGCAGAGATGATGGAGCGGGGGCCGAGAATGAGCAGTTCTTC

j_call: TRBJ2-1
d_call: TRBD2
clone_size: -
v_call: TRBV6-2/TRBV6-3
cdr3_aa: CVSSYYGLAGTYNEQFF
cdr3_nt: TGCGTCAGCAGTTACTACGGACTAGCGGGAACCTACAATGAGCAGTTCTTC

j_call: TRBJ1-4
d_call: -
clone_size: -
v_call: TRBV3-1
cdr3_aa: CASSPFGGTNEKLFF
cdr3_nt: TGTGCCAGCAGCCCCTTTGGAGGAACTAATGAAAAACTGTTTTTT